This TCR beta chain originates from a study of shared clonotypes between healthy human individuals. The CDR3 is 17 residues long. The J segment lost 1 base and the V segment lost 0 bases, leaving 5 bases of the junction unmatched. Looked up from germline, CDR1 is SGDLS and CDR2 is YYNGEE. Points on this clone: The antigen is undetermined.

All donors were healthy HIV-negative adults lacking recent acute infections or vaccinations. Partitioning of CD4+ cells yielded a CD45RA+ naive subset and a CD45RA-negative memory subset. The authors loaded 150 to 250 ng DNA, around 30,000 T cell genomes, into sorted-subset replicate PCRs. Measured with immunoSEQ multiplex PCR; TCRdb has only the in-frame clones, and not every one. The table has over 1.5 million clones, approximately 98% seen once; the top ten hold about 0.4%. Study results and caveats: Sequencing of the sorted subsets was shown by rarefaction to be incomplete despite large depth.

The source material was naive CD4+ T cells sorted from blood. As for subset: CD45RA+ positively selected. The V call is TRBV9, the J call TRBJ2-2, with 8 bases identical to TRBD2. The receptor's source is a man under 40 in good health. The CDR3 is CASSVATGGMNTGELFF. Here the CDR3 DNA reads TGTGCCAGCAGCGTAGCTACGGGGGGGATGAACACCGGGGAGCTGTTTTTT.